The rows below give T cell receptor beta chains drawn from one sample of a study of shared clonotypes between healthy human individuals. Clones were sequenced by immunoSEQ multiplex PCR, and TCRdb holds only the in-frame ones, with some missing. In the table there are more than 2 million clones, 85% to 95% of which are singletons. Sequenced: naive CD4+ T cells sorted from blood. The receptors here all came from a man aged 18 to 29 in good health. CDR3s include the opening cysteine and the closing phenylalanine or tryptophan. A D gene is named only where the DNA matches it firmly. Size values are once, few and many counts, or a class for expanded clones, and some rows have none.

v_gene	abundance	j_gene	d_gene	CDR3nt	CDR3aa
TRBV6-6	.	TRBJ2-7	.	TGTGCCAGCGGTCAAGCCCTAGGGCAGTACTTC	CASGQALGQYF
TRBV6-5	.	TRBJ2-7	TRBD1	TGTGCCAGCAGTTACCGACAGGGGGCCTACGAGCAGTACTTC	CASSYRQGAYEQYF
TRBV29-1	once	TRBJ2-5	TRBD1	TGCAGCGTACAGGGGGCGGAGACCCAGTACTTC	CSVQGAETQYF
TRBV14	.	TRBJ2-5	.	TGTGCCAGCAGCCGGACGGTAGAGACCCAGTACTTC	CASSRTVETQYF
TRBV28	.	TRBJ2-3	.	TGTGCCAGCAGTTTTGGAGGGAACACAGATACGCAGTATTTT	CASSFGGNTDTQYF
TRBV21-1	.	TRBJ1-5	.	TGTGCCAGCAGCAAATTGAGACAGGGGTCTCGAAATCAGCCCCAGCATTTT	CASSKLRQGSRNQPQHF
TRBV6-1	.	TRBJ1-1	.	TGTGCCAGCAGTGAAGGGAGGGAAGCTTTCTTT	CASSEGREAFF
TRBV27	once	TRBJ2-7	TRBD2	TGTGCCAGCAGACTAGCGGGGGCCTACGAGCAGTACTTC	CASRLAGAYEQYF
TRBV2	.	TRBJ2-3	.	TGTGCCAGCAGAAGACAAGGCACAGATACGCAGTATTTT	CASRRQGTDTQYF
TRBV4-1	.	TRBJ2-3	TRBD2	TGCGCCAGCAGCCAGACACTAGCGGGAGGGACAGATACGCAGTATTTT	CASSQTLAGGTDTQYF
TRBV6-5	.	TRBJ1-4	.	TGTGCCAGCAGTTCTGCAAACACAAAAAATGAAAAACTGTTTTTT	CASSSANTKNEKLFF
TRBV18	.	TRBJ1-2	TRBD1	TGTGCCAGCTCACCATCGGGACAGTCCTATGGCTACACCTTC	CASSPSGQSYGYTF
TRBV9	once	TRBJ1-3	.	TGTGCCAGCAGCGTCGGAGGGGTAGGGGGGTTTTCTGGAAACACCATATATTTT	CASSVGGVGGFSGNTIYF